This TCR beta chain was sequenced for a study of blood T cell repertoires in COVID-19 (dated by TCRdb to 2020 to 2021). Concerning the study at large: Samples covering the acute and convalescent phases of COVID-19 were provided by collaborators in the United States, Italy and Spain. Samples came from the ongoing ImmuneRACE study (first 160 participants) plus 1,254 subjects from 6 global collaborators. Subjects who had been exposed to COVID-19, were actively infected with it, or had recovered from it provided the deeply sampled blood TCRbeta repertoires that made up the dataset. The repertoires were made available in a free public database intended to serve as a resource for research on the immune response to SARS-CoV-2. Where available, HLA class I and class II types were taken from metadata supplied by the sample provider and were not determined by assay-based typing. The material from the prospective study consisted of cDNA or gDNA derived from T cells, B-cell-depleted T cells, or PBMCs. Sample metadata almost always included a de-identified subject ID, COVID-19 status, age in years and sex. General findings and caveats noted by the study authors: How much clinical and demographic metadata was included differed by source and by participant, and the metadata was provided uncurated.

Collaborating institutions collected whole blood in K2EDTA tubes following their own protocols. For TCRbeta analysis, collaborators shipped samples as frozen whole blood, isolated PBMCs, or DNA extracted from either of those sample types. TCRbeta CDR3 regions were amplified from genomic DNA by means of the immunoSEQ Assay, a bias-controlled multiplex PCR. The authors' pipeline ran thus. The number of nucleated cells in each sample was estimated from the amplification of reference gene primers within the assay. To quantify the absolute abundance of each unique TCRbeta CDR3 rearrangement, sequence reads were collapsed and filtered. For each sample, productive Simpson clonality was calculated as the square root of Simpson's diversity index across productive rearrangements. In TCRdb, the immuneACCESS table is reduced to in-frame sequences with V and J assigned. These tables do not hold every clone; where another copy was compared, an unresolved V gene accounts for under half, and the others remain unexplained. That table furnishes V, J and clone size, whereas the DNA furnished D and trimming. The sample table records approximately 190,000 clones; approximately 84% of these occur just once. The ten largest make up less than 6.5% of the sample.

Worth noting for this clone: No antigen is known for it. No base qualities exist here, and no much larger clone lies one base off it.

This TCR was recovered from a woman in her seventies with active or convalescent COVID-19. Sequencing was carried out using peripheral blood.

The CDR3 amino acid sequence is: CASNPGQGYSYTF. The base sequence is TGTGCCAGCAATCCGGGACAGGGTTACAGCTACACCTTC. The receptor chain draws on TRBV2 and TRBJ1-2; a stretch of 9 junction bases matches TRBD1. The germline V end is reduced by 7 bases and the J end by 9 bases; junction bases left unmatched: 9. Measured from the cysteine to the phenylalanine, the CDR3 is 13 residues long. Of all the DNA, just the CDR3 is kept, 39 bases in frame from base 1. Based on the germline V gene, the CDR1 and CDR2 sequences are SNHLY and FYNNEI.